The present entry profiles one TCR beta chain with its context. The sample originates from a study of T cells expressing NK-cell markers. About the research overall: Sequencing covered eight donors, seven HCMV-seropositive and one seronegative.

5'RACE template switching with UMIs generated TCR beta cDNA. TCRdb reanalyzed the 5' RACE reads, giving one entry per CDR3 protein sequence and no DNA. The sample has 500,000 or so distinct CDR3 sequences. From germline, CDR1 is SGHTA and CDR2 FQGNSA. CDR3 size: 17 residues. This chain joins TRBV7-2 and TRBJ2-1; there is no DNA to check the TCRdb D call of TRBD2. This TCR was sampled from a man between 18 and 35 years old in good health. Sequenced material: blood T cells: a sorted CD56 or NKG2C T cell subset, CD4+ or CD8+ T cells, or bulk PBMC T cells (not recorded which). The CDR3 loop is CASSFFASGRALDEQFF.